These T cell receptor beta chains were read from a single sample in a study of CD4 T cells in relation to SARS-CoV-2 and coronaviruses. Antigens for these TCRs are unknown. Sequencing used immunoSEQ multiplex PCR; TCRdb keeps in-frame clones, though not all of them. The repertoire holds about 21,000 clones, with over 65% as singletons. Sequencing used CD4+ T cells from PBMCs, cultured in vitro. Every receptor here comes from a human donor in good health. The conserved cysteine and the conserved F or W are not part of the CDR3 here.

>TRBV14|TRBJ1-1
ASSQEDRGTEAF
>TRBV3-1/TRBV3-2|TRBJ1-2
ASSQGDSGPYGYT
>TRBV15|TRBJ2-6
ATSRGQELAGANVLT
>TRBV11-1|TRBJ2-5
ASSLTRGGQETQY
>TRBV18|TRBJ1-1
ASSPLSGGSGAMNTEAF
>TRBV10-3|TRBJ2-7
AIKLSSDSYEQY
>TRBV2|TRBJ2-7
ASSEASGSSYEQY
>TRBV27|TRBJ2-1
ASTPKGASGNRYDEQF
>TRBV19|TRBJ2-2
ASSIEVWDSSGELF
>TRBV5-1|TRBJ1-1
ASSLAGSLNTEAF
>TRBV5-5|TRBJ1-1
ASSTWTGKGTEAF
>TRBV5-1|TRBJ2-6
ASSLAVSSGANVLT
>TRBV10-1|TRBJ2-5
ASSSPGQGIETQY
>TRBV7-3|TRBJ1-3
ASRGAGNTIY
>TRBV5-1|TRBJ1-5
ASSFTPGQSNQPQH
>TRBV7-8|TRBJ2-2
ASSFLIAGLGGELF
>TRBV24-1|TRBJ2-2
ATSVSGELF
>TRBV3-1/TRBV3-2|TRBJ2-7
ASSHPLANEQY
>TRBV21-1|TRBJ2-7
ASSLPFRGTGGDEQY
>TRBV18|TRBJ1-6
ASSPQGGSYNSPLH
>TRBV6-5|TRBJ1-5
ASSLGNQPQH
>TRBV27|TRBJ2-7
ASEEERGGLPSYEQY
>TRBV28|TRBJ1-3
ASSLLGENSGNTIY
>TRBV28|TRBJ2-7
ASRGVGQAYEQY
>TRBV28|TRBJ2-3
ASSTNKWLVADTQY
>TRBV27|TRBJ2-5
ASSLSQGGETQY
>TRBV5-1|TRBJ1-1
ASSMGDRANTEAF
>TRBV5-4|TRBJ2-1
ASRSGTSGINEQF
>TRBV19|TRBJ2-7
ASSISSVGLPAEQY
>TRBV27|TRBJ2-6
ASSLTGVYLPGANVLT
>TRBV4-1|TRBJ2-1
ASSQVGISNEQF
>TRBV28|TRBJ1-4
ASSLSQGGANEKLF
>TRBV28|TRBJ2-7
ASRRQVTYEQY
>TRBV19|TRBJ2-7
ASRGEGGWDEQY
>TRBV2|TRBJ2-7
ASSEEWAGAMYEQY
>TRBV11-2|TRBJ2-1
ASSERLAGVVEQF
>TRBV24-1|TRBJ2-2
ATSYTLTGELF
>TRBV7-9|TRBJ2-2
ASSPGSHTGELF
>TRBV6-4|TRBJ2-7
ASSKGRGTSEGYEQY
>TRBV5-1|TRBJ2-3
ASSPLLAGGADTQY
>TRBV2|TRBJ2-1
ASSPGLVNNEQF
>TRBV6-5|TRBJ1-1
ASSYSYREDTEAF
>TRBV6-1|TRBJ1-5
ASSENTQPQH
>TRBV6-5|TRBJ1-2
ASSRKGDSNYGYT
>TRBV3-1/TRBV3-2|TRBJ1-6
ASSHLQGNSPLH
>TRBV18|TRBJ1-2
ASSPDWGNTNYGYT
>TRBV6-5|TRBJ1-1
ASQGAGTEAF
>TRBV10-3|TRBJ2-1
AISDRDRGLNEQF
>TRBV5-1|TRBJ1-1
ASSLAGTLNTEAF
>TRBV6-2/TRBV6-3|TRBJ2-5
ASSYSLDGQETQY
>TRBV5-1|TRBJ2-5
ASSLQGQMETQY
>TRBV19|TRBJ2-1
ASSIEGGLVNEQF
>TRBV19|TRBJ1-1
ASSSRSGPFSHTEAF
>TRBV19|TRBJ1-5
ASRKAGTNQPQH